Shown below are 2 T cell receptor beta chains from a single sample sequenced in a study of CD8 T cells in ankylosing spondylitis. TCRdb re-derived calls from the 5' RACE reads in MiXCR, one entry per CDR3 protein. The table includes 350,000 or so distinct CDR3 sequences, about 15% detected once. Sequencing used blood, either unsorted or a sorted T cell fraction (not recorded which). Source of these receptors: a male donor with ankylosing spondylitis or in good health (not recorded which).

The V call is TRBV6-5, the J call TRBJ2-3; D might be TRBD2 (5 bases). The CDR3 runs 14 residues. Germline V CDR1 and CDR2: MNHEY, SVGAGI. The V and J ends lost 0 bases and 7 bases respectively, with 11 bases between them. DNA for the CDR3: TGTGCCAGCAGTTACTCGAGGGATCGTAATACGCAGTATTTT. Protein: CASSYSRDRNTQYF.

This clonotype was seen a few times. The chain combines TRBV9 with TRBJ2-1; TRBD1 matches at 7 bases. The J segment lost 4 bases and the V segment lost 6 bases, leaving 10 bases of the junction unmatched. The CDR3 loop spans 15 amino acids. Germline values: CDR1 SGDLS, CDR2 YYNGEE. The CDR3 bases are TGTGCCAGCACCCCAGGGGGTAGGGCTTACAATGAGCAGTTCTTC. This gives the protein CASTPGGRAYNEQFF.